These 21 T cell receptor beta chains came from one sample sequenced in a study of T cells in Graves' hyperthyroidism and ophthalmopathy. The investigators amplified TCR beta CDR3 regions from RNA transcripts. HTBI primers were employed in a first-round RT-PCR of the TCR CDR3. TCRdb re-called the multiplex PCR reads with MiXCR, one entry per CDR3 protein. Seen here are about 760,000 distinct CDR3 sequences, about a third observed once, and the top ten hold around 32%. The sample taken for sequencing was blood. These TCRs come from a woman in her 40s with Graves' hyperthyroidism.

This clonotype was seen at least ten times. The chain has TRBV7-2 and TRBJ1-2; TRBD1 is a possible D gene (5 bases). This CDR3 comprises 13 residues. The V gene lost 7 bases and the J gene lost 5 bases, with 14 bases spanning the gap. CDR1 is SGHTA, CDR2 FQGNSA, per germline. The CDR3 DNA is TGTGCCAGCACCTGGGGGGGAGGGTATGGCTACACCTTC. Translating gives CASTWGGGYGYTF.

This clonotype appeared a few times. The V call is TRBV24-1, the J call TRBJ1-1; tentatively, D is TRBD1 (5 bases). Trimming pared 4 bases from V and 11 bases from J, leaving 13 bases between. The CDR3 is 12 residues long. Germline V gene sequence: CDR1 KGHDR, CDR2 SFDVKD. DNA of the CDR3: TGTGCCACCAGTGAGCGTTCCGGGACGGCTTTCTTT. It codes for CATSERSGTAFF.

This clonotype was found a few times. This chain links TRBV7-9 with TRBJ2-5, with TRBD2 as a possible D gene (6 bases). V gave up 5 bases and J gave up 4 bases, with 17 bases separating them. Germline V gene data show CDR1 as SEHNR and CDR2 as FQNEAQ (reference sequence). The CDR3 contains 15 residues. This CDR3 reads CASSPGLALRETQYF. CDR3 DNA: TGTGCCAGCAGCCCCGGCCTAGCGCTACGAGAGACCCAGTACTTC.

This clonotype was found many times. The chain has TRBV7-2 and TRBJ1-6; 9 positions agree with TRBD1. The germline V gene encodes CDR1 SGHTA and CDR2 FQGNSA. The CDR3 length is 15 residues. Germline trimming cut 4 bases from V and 10 bases from J; bases unmatched to any gene: 8. CDR3 region: CASSSVGTGKSPLHF. CDR3 nucleotide sequence: TGTGCCAGCAGCTCGGTGGGGACAGGGAAATCACCCCTCCACTTT. The whole variable domain, remainder taken from reference TRBV7-2 and TRBJ1-6, is GAGVSQSPSNKVTEKGKDVELRCDPISGHTALYWYRQSLGQGLEFLIYFQGNSAPDKSGLPSDRFSAERTGGSVSTLTIQRTQQEDSAVYLCASSSVGTGKSPLHFGNGTRLTVT.

The genes are TRBV4-3 and TRBJ1-2; tentative D call: TRBD1 (5 bases). Germline CDR1 is LGHNA and CDR2 is YSLEER. Deletions cut 1 base from V and 7 bases from J, with 13 bases between. The CDR3 contains 14 residues. The CDR3 loop reads CASSQVAGVGGYTF. The DNA for the CDR3 is TGCGCCAGCAGCCAAGTAGCGGGGGTGGGTGGCTACACCTTC.

This clonotype was observed at least ten times. The gene calls are TRBV7-2 and TRBJ1-1; 8 bases are shared with TRBD1. V shed 5 bases and J 2 bases; nucleotides not matched to a gene: 10. Germline V lookup: CDR1 SGHTA, CDR2 FQGNSA. CDR3 size: 16 residues. CDR3: CASSSRTGPYNTEAFF. Here the CDR3 DNA reads TGTGCCAGCAGCAGTAGGACAGGGCCGTACAACACTGAAGCTTTCTTT. Supplemented by reference TRBV7-2 and TRBJ1-1, the full variable domain reads GAGVSQSPSNKVTEKGKDVELRCDPISGHTALYWYRQSLGQGLEFLIYFQGNSAPDKSGLPSDRFSAERTGGSVSTLTIQRTQQEDSAVYLCASSSRTGPYNTEAFFGQGTRLTVV.

V is TRBV4-1 and J is TRBJ1-2, with D uncertain. Trimming pared 0 bases from V and 2 bases from J, leaving 10 bases between. CDR1 is MGHRA and CDR2 is YSYEKL in the germline V gene. This CDR3 is built from 15 residues. CDR3 amino acids: CASSQDGQANYGYTF. The CDR3 DNA reads as TGCGCCAGCAGCCAAGATGGTCAGGCAAACTATGGCTACACCTTC.

The CDR3 sequence: CASSLNVQGNEQYF. DNA of the CDR3: TGTGCCAGCAGTCTTAACGTTCAAGGGAACGAGCAGTACTTC. The V and J genes are TRBV27 and TRBJ2-7; D gene unclear. The V end was cut by 5 bases, the J end by 5 bases, with 16 bases between. This CDR3 is built from 14 residues. Germline assignment: CDR1 MNHEY and CDR2 SMNVEV (reference sequence).

The chain couples TRBV6-5 to TRBJ2-7; 9 nucleotides agree with TRBD1. The CDR3 spans 15 residues. Germline-derived CDR1 and CDR2 are MNHEY and SVGAGI. V trimming: 5 bases; J trimming: 2 bases; junction bases outside the gene matches: 7. The CDR3 DNA reads as TGTGCCAGCAGTGCGGACAGGGGCGATACCTACGAGCAGTACTTC. This sequence encodes CASSADRGDTYEQYF.

In its sample, this clonotype was seen many times. The chain is built from TRBV7-2 and TRBJ1-2, with D tentatively TRBD1 (5 bases). The CDR3 has 16 residues. The germline gives CDR1 SGHTA, CDR2 FQGNSA. The ends were cut back, 4 bases at V and 6 bases at J, with 21 bases in the middle. DNA for the CDR3: TGTGCCAGCAGCTCTTTCGTTGACACCCTCAGGGATGGCTACACCTTC. Its protein is CASSSFVDTLRDGYTF. Full variable domain (outside the CDR3, taken from reference TRBV7-2 and TRBJ1-2): GAGVSQSPSNKVTEKGKDVELRCDPISGHTALYWYRQSLGQGLEFLIYFQGNSAPDKSGLPSDRFSAERTGGSVSTLTIQRTQQEDSAVYLCASSSFVDTLRDGYTFGSGTRLTVV.

This clonotype was counted ten times or more. This chain uses TRBV10-3 with TRBJ1-6, with a possible D match to TRBD1 (5 bases). The CDR3 extends over 15 amino acids. Germline V gene sequence: CDR1 ENHRY, CDR2 SYGVKD. Between the trimmed V and J ends, which lost 3 bases and 8 bases, there was a span of 14 bases. The CDR3 nucleotides are TGTGCCATCAGTGATGGGGGGGGGTCCTATTCACCCCTCCACTTT. Residues: CAISDGGGSYSPLHF.

This clonotype was observed a handful of times. The chain combines TRBV20-1 with TRBJ2-7; 9 positions match TRBD2. Trimming at V came to 0 bases and at J to 4 bases, leaving 10 bases not matched to a gene. Germline values: CDR1 DFQATT, CDR2 SNEGSKA (reference sequence). The CDR3 is made up of 16 amino acids. CDR3 nucleotides: TGCAGTGCTAGAGATGGGCGCGGGGGGGCCACTTACGAGCAGTACTTC. Its protein product is CSARDGRGGATYEQYF.

This chain joins TRBV24-1 and TRBJ2-1; possible D gene TRBD2, 5 bases. Deletions cut 5 bases from V and 9 bases from J, with 19 bases between. The CDR3 covers 15 residues. Germline V gene lookup returns CDR1 KGHDR and CDR2 SFDVKD. CDR3 bases: TGTGCCACCAGTGCAACCGCCTCTAGCAGCCGTGAGCAGTTCTTC. It translates to CATSATASSSREQFF.

The chain links TRBV12-3 or TRBV12-4 to TRBJ1-1; no firm D call. The CDR3 sequence is 14 residues long. V was cut by 2 bases and J by 11 bases, with 18 bases left in between. The CDR3 sequence is CASSLYGSEGHAFF. CDR3 coding DNA: TGTGCCAGCAGTTTATATGGTTCCGAGGGCCACGCTTTCTTT.

The rearrangement uses TRBV9 and TRBJ2-2; 7 bases are a match to TRBD1. Per germline, CDR1 SGDLS and CDR2 YYNGEE. V shed 6 bases, J shed 0 bases, and the junction held 11 bases outside the gene matches. The CDR3 loop spans 17 amino acids. This CDR3 reads CASTLDRNLANTGELFF. Written as DNA, the CDR3 is TGTGCCAGCACCTTGGACAGGAATTTAGCGAACACCGGGGAGCTGTTTTTT. The variable domain in full, completed from reference TRBV9 and TRBJ2-2, reads DSGVTQTPKHLITATGQRVTLRCSPRSGDLSVYWYQQSLDQGLQFLIQYYNGEERAKGNILERFSAQQFPDLHSELNLSSLELGDSALYFCASTLDRNLANTGELFFGEGSRLTVL.

The rearrangement uses TRBV20-1 and TRBJ1-1; D might be TRBD1 (5 bases). V lost 4 bases, J lost 10 bases, and 16 bases lay in between. The CDR3 loop spans 12 amino acids. CDR1 DFQATT and CDR2 SNEGSKA come from the germline V gene (reference sequence). The CDR3 spells CSAISNGGRAFF. DNA of the CDR3: TGCAGTGCTATTTCCAATGGGGGGAGAGCTTTCTTT.

This clonotype was picked up a small number of times. This chain connects TRBV7-2 to TRBJ1-2; 9 bases map to TRBD1. Looked up from germline, CDR1 is SGHTA and CDR2 is FQGNSA. The CDR3 length is 14 residues. The V and J ends lost 4 bases and 8 bases, in that order; junction bases with no gene match: 8. The CDR3 loop reads CASSSRDRAFGYTF. CDR3 nucleotides: TGTGCCAGCAGCTCCCGGGACAGGGCCTTCGGCTACACCTTC.

The chain recombines TRBV10-3 with TRBJ2-1; TRBD2 agrees at 10 bases. The CDR3 consists of 14 residues. Germline loops: CDR1 ENHRY, CDR2 SYGVKD. Unmatched junction bases numbered 4, after V lost 3 bases and J lost 8 bases. CDR3 in amino acids: CAISDSGRNDEQFF. In DNA form, the CDR3 reads TGTGCCATCAGTGATAGCGGGAGGAACGATGAGCAGTTCTTC.

The genes are TRBV10-3 and TRBJ1-5; 8 nucleotides align to TRBD1. Trimming at V came to 8 bases and at J to 6 bases, leaving 18 bases not matched to a gene. Germline CDR1 reads ENHRY; CDR2 reads SYGVKD. CDR3 size: 17 residues. The CDR3 nucleotides read TGTGCCATCGGAACAGTGGCAGGGGGCGAAGGCGTTCAGCCCCAGCATTTT. Translated, it gives CAIGTVAGGEGVQPQHF.

The V and J genes are TRBV4-1 and TRBJ1-2; 12 nucleotides agree with TRBD1. The trim removed 0 bases at V and 7 bases at J, leaving 9 bases unmatched. This CDR3 has 17 amino acids. Germline CDR1 MGHRA, CDR2 YSYEKL. The CDR3: CASSQEAPGQGAGGYTF. CDR3 coding DNA: TGCGCCAGCAGCCAAGAAGCCCCGGGACAGGGGGCTGGTGGCTACACCTTC.

This clonotype showed up just a few times. The chain couples TRBV9 to TRBJ1-2; D is unresolved. Between the trimmed V and J ends, which lost 4 bases and 1 base, there was a span of 11 bases. The length of the CDR3 is 14 residues. Germline lookup yields CDR1 SGDLS and CDR2 YYNGEE. CDR3 nucleotide sequence: TGTGCCAGCAGCCCCAGTGAGGTTAACTATGGCTACACCTTC. Its protein product is CASSPSEVNYGYTF.